One and the same sample provided the 25 T cell receptor beta chains below, sequenced in a study of T cells after yellow fever vaccination. TCRdb reanalysed the 5' RACE reads using MiXCR and keeps one entry per CDR3 protein. The table has around 50,000 distinct CDR3 sequences, roughly 7.3% seen once; the top ten hold roughly 31%. This specimen was CD8+ T cells sorted from PBMCs, taken roughly 14 days after the first yellow fever vaccination. The receptors originated from a man between 18 and 35 years old who received the YFV17D yellow fever vaccine.

This clonotype was seen ten or more times. The chain has TRBV9 and TRBJ2-1; 10 nucleotides agree with TRBD2. Germline V lookup: CDR1 SGDLS, CDR2 YYNGEE. The CDR3 contains 14 residues. J was trimmed by 6 bases and V by 3 bases; bases with no gene match: 3. The CDR3 bases are TGTGCCAGCAGCGCGAGCGGGGGGGCCAATGAGCAGTTCTTC. Amino acid sequence: CASSASGGANEQFF.

This clonotype has ten or more counts. The chain has TRBV7-2 and TRBJ2-5; D is undetermined. Germline assignment: CDR1 SGHTA and CDR2 FQGNSA. Trimming left V 2 bases short and J 5 bases short, with 12 bases between. This CDR3 comprises 14 residues. The CDR3 reads CASSLRVRPETQYF. The CDR3 nucleotides are TGTGCCAGCAGCTTAAGAGTTCGGCCGGAGACCCAGTACTTC.

This clonotype was counted many times. Mismatch with germline at one junction end may stem from a read error. CDR3: CATSREVREVFRGYTF. The CDR3 coding sequence is TGTGCCACCAGTAGAGAGGTACGGGAAGTGTTTCGTGGCTACACCTTC. The genes are TRBV15 and TRBJ1-2; no reliable D call. This CDR3 is built from 16 residues. The germline CDR1 and CDR2 sequences are LNHNV and YYDKDF (reference sequence).

The V call is TRBV7-2, the J call TRBJ1-2; D call uncertain. The CDR3 totals 15 residues. The V and J ends lost 2 bases and 3 bases respectively, with 13 bases between them. CDR1 is SGHTA, CDR2 FQGNSA, per germline. CDR3 loop: CASSLFVGPDYGYTF. The CDR3 DNA follows: TGTGCCAGCAGCTTATTCGTCGGGCCAGACTATGGCTACACCTTC.

In this sample, this clonotype turned up many times. This chain joins TRBV6-6 and TRBJ2-7, with 7 positions matching TRBD1. This CDR3 comprises 13 residues. The V segment lost 5 bases and the J segment 7 bases; nucleotides outside the gene matches: 8. Germline V CDR1 and CDR2: MNHNY, SVGAGI (reference sequence). The CDR3 reads CASSRDSMWEQYV. The CDR3 nucleotides read TGTGCCAGCAGTCGGGACAGTATGTGGGAGCAGTACGTC.

At least ten counts were recorded for this clonotype. The chain carries TRBV29-1 and TRBJ2-5; TRBD2 matches at 14 bases. J gave up 4 bases and V 3 bases, and 4 bases lay outside the gene matches. The CDR3 has 15 residues. The germline V gene has CDR1 SQVTM and CDR2 ANQGSEA. As DNA, the CDR3 is TGCAGCGTTGATGGACTAGCGGGGGGTTCAGAGACCCAGTACTTC. This encodes CSVDGLAGGSETQYF.

This clonotype was observed at least ten times. The gene calls are TRBV10-3 and TRBJ2-3, with TRBD2 identical over 10 bases. CDR3 length: 17 amino acids. V trimming: 3 bases; J trimming: 1 base; junction bases outside the gene matches: 7. From germline, CDR1 is ENHRY and CDR2 SYGVKD. CDR3 region: CAISDVTGTSGTDTQYF. DNA of the CDR3: TGTGCCATCAGTGACGTTACCGGGACTAGCGGCACAGATACGCAGTATTTT.

This chain connects TRBV15 to TRBJ2-5, with 10 nucleotides matching TRBD2. The CDR3 covers 15 residues. V lost 7 bases, J lost 7 bases, and 12 bases stayed unmatched. Germline values: CDR1 LNHNV, CDR2 YYDKDF (reference sequence). The CDR3 spells CATTAAGGSLGTQYF. The CDR3 DNA follows: TGTGCCACCACAGCAGCGGGGGGGTCCTTAGGGACCCAGTACTTC.

This clonotype showed up many times. This chain uses TRBV27 with TRBJ2-3; D unclear. The CDR3 spans 14 residues. The germline V gene has CDR1 MNHEY and CDR2 SMNVEV (reference sequence). V was clipped by 3 bases and J by 0 bases, with 7 bases between them. DNA of the CDR3: TGTGCCAGCAGTTTTTTCTCCAGCACAGATACGCAGTATTTT. Protein: CASSFFSSTDTQYF.

A few counts support this clonotype. The chain employs TRBV7-6 and TRBJ1-2; possibly TRBD1 for D (6 bases). Germline-derived CDR1 and CDR2 are SGHVS and FNYEAQ. Trimming stripped 1 base from V and 2 bases from J, with 11 bases between. The CDR3 covers 15 residues. CDR3 in amino acids: CASSLGAGANYGYTF. The CDR3 DNA reads TGTGCCAGCAGCTTAGGGGCAGGGGCGAACTATGGCTACACCTTC.

This clonotype has at least ten counts. The V call is TRBV12-3 or TRBV12-4, the J call TRBJ1-6; D gene unclear. Trimming cost V 3 bases and J 4 bases, with 10 bases left between them. This CDR3 comprises 15 residues. CDR3 residues: CASSFQPEYNSPLHF. The CDR3 coding sequence is TGTGCCAGCAGTTTTCAGCCAGAATATAATTCACCCCTCCACTTT.

This clonotype showed up many times. The chain recombines TRBV7-2 with TRBJ1-2, with 8 bases fitting TRBD1. The CDR3 contains 13 residues. In germline, CDR1 is SGHTA, CDR2 FQGNSA. J lost 6 bases, V lost 6 bases, and 6 bases had no gene match. Here the CDR3 reads CASRYRGDNGYTF. CDR3 coding DNA: TGTGCCAGCAGGTACAGGGGGGACAATGGCTACACCTTC.

This clonotype was counted at least ten times. V is TRBV6-5 and J is TRBJ2-7; perhaps TRBD1 as D (5 bases). The ends were cut back, 0 bases at V and 0 bases at J, with 12 bases in the middle. Per germline, CDR1 MNHEY and CDR2 SVGAGI. This CDR3 has 16 residues. The CDR3 protein is CASSYSGRTSSYEQYF. In DNA form, the CDR3 reads TGTGCCAGCAGTTACTCAGGACGGACAAGCTCCTACGAGCAGTACTTC.

This clonotype came up many times. The chain joins TRBV6-1 to TRBJ2-1, with unresolved D. This CDR3 is 12 amino acids long. The ends were cut back, 2 bases at V and 6 bases at J, with 5 bases in the middle. In germline, CDR1 is MNHNS, CDR2 SASEGT. Here the CDR3 DNA reads TGTGCCAGCAGTGAATTGGGCAATGAGCAGTTCTTC. This encodes CASSELGNEQFF.

This clonotype came up many times. The chain joins TRBV12-3 or TRBV12-4 to TRBJ2-7, with 7 bases that match TRBD1. V gave up 6 bases and J gave up 3 bases; unmatched junction bases: 5. CDR3 size: 13 residues. CDR3 loop: CASSGDSFYEQYF. For the CDR3, the DNA is TGTGCCAGCAGCGGGGACAGCTTCTACGAGCAGTACTTC.

Turning to this clonotype: Possible read error: a much larger clone is one base away. The chain couples TRBV20-1 to TRBJ2-5; D not certain. This CDR3 region has 16 residues. CDR1 DFQATT and CDR2 SNEGSKA come from the germline V gene (reference sequence). Trimming removed 4 bases from V and 2 bases from J, with 20 bases in between. CDR3 nucleotides: TGCAGTGCTACGAATGGGCGGTTCAATATTCAAGAGACCCAGTACTTC. Amino acid sequence: CSATNGRFNIQETQYF.

The chain couples TRBV7-6 to TRBJ1-1, with a weak D call TRBD1 (5 bases). Trimming pared 5 bases from V and 6 bases from J, leaving 13 bases between. The germline CDR1 and CDR2 sequences are SGHVS and FNYEAQ. This CDR3 spans 13 amino acids. This CDR3 is CASSPQRGAEAFF. Here the CDR3 DNA reads TGTGCCAGCAGCCCCCAGAGGGGCGCTGAAGCTTTCTTT.

In the case of this clonotype: A read error may be the cause here, since a much bigger clone is one base away. This likely comes from a read error, as the CDR3 has no conserved phenylalanine or tryptophan at its end. The chain links TRBV7-6 to TRBJ2-1; 9 nucleotides match TRBD1. Germline CDR1 reads SGHVS; CDR2 reads FNYEAQ. This CDR3 comprises 17 residues. J was trimmed by 2 bases and V by 5 bases; bases with no gene match: 10. The CDR3 region is CASSRETGGATYNEQFL. CDR3 sequence (DNA): TGTGCCAGCAGCAGAGAAACAGGGGGCGCAACCTACAATGAGCAGTTCCTC.

Many counts were recorded for this clonotype. The chain carries TRBV28 and TRBJ2-7; D gene uncertain. The CDR3 has 15 residues. The ends were cut back, 0 bases at V and 4 bases at J, with 13 bases in the middle. The germline V gene encodes CDR1 MDHEN and CDR2 SYDVKM. The DNA for the CDR3 is TGTGCCAGCAGTTTATGCGTTAATGGATGGTACGAGCAGTACGTC. Translating gives CASSLCVNGWYEQYV.

This clonotype was recorded many times. J is TRBJ2-7 and V is TRBV10-3; D unresolved. This CDR3 spans 12 amino acids. V was shortened by 0 bases and J by 2 bases, with 2 bases between the two germline ends. Germline values: CDR1 ENHRY, CDR2 SYGVKD. Written as DNA, the CDR3 is TGTGCCATCAGTGAGTCTCCCTACGAGCAGTACGTC. Encoded protein: CAISESPYEQYV.

This clonotype was seen repeatedly, ten times or more. The chain combines TRBV4-1 with TRBJ1-2; weak D call: TRBD1 (6 bases). Germline CDR1 and CDR2: MGHRA and YSYEKL. The CDR3 is made up of 14 amino acids. V was cut by 2 bases and J by 4 bases, with 11 bases left in between. The CDR3 is CASSQTGHPYGYTF. As DNA, the CDR3 is TGCGCCAGCAGCCAAACGGGACACCCCTATGGCTACACCTTC.

This clonotype was detected a few times. J is TRBJ1-5 and V is TRBV6-5; possible D gene TRBD1, 6 bases. CDR1 is MNHEY and CDR2 is SVGAGI in the germline V gene. The CDR3 loop spans 16 amino acids. With 10 bases removed from V and 7 bases from J, the gap between germline ends came to 26 bases. CDR3 DNA sequence: TGTGCCACGGTAATGACAGGCCCAAGCCCCAGGCAGCCCCAGCATTTT. This translates into CATVMTGPSPRQPQHF.

This clonotype was seen at least ten times. The J gene is TRBJ1-5, the V gene TRBV19; perhaps TRBD1 as D (6 bases). The germline V gene has CDR1 LNHDA and CDR2 SQIVND (reference sequence). V was pared by 6 bases and J by 3 bases, with 12 bases between. The CDR3 loop spans 14 amino acids. In nucleotides, the CDR3 is TGTGCCAGTAGGCCACAGGGATCCAATCAGCCCCAGCATTTT. Translating gives CASRPQGSNQPQHF.

Ten or more counts support this clonotype. The V gene is TRBV9, the J gene TRBJ1-2; D is perhaps TRBD1 (5 bases). Trimming stripped 6 bases from V and 2 bases from J, with 20 bases between. The CDR3 covers 16 residues. CDR1 and CDR2 from the germline V gene are SGDLS and YYNGEE. In DNA form, the CDR3 reads TGTGCCAGCACCCCAGCCCCCGGGACCGCGAACTATGGCTACACCTTC. Its protein is CASTPAPGTANYGYTF.

This chain uses TRBV7-8 with TRBJ2-5; TRBD2 matches at 11 bases. V lost 2 bases to trimming and J lost 2 bases; unmatched junction nucleotides: 4. The CDR3 is made up of 16 amino acids. Germline CDR1 reads SGHVS; CDR2 reads FQNEAQ. The CDR3 reads CASSLSGLAVQETQYF. The CDR3, as DNA: TGTGCCAGCAGCTTATCGGGACTAGCGGTACAAGAGACCCAGTACTTC. Together with reference TRBV7-8 and TRBJ2-5, the CDR3 gives the full variable domain: GAGVSQSPRYKVAKRGQDVALRCDPISGHVSLFWYQQALGQGPEFLTYFQNEAQLDKSGLPSDRFFAERPEGSVSTLKIQRTQQEDSAVYLCASSLSGLAVQETQYFGPGTRLLVL.